The clone carrying this T cell receptor beta chain has just one count. The record originates from a study of OX40 agonist ivuxolimab in advanced cancers. This CDR3 has 15 amino acids. Trimming stripped 2 bases from V and 5 bases from J, with 15 bases between. Germline V CDR1 and CDR2: MGHDK, SYGVNS. The assay was immunoSEQ multiplex PCR, and TCRdb's table has in-frame clones only and misses some. This sample yields roughly 45,000 clones, of which approximately 88% are seen a single time; approximately 16% belongs to the top ten. The receptor was isolated from an adult with an advanced solid tumor such as melanoma, head and neck, liver or kidney cancer. The sample here was CD4+ or CD8+ T cells sorted from blood, taken in a trial of the OX40 agonist ivuxolimab. The genes are TRBV25-1 and TRBJ1-2, with D possibly matching TRBD1 (6 bases). The CDR3, as DNA: TGTGCCAGCAGTGAAGGGACATTCGGAGGTTATGGCTACACCTTC. Residues: CASSEGTFGGYGYTF.